This section outlines one T cell receptor (beta chain) sequence together with its context. These data are taken from a study of technical replicates of blood from a few donors. Here immunoSEQ multiplex PCR was the method, and the copy in TCRdb shows in-frame clones only, minus some. Among 80,000 to 100,000 clones listed, about 96% were seen once. This CDR3 region has 15 residues. With 0 bases removed from V and 0 bases from J, the gap between germline ends came to 8 bases. Germline V lookup: CDR1 MNHEY, CDR2 SVGAGI. This receptor was identified in a human donor in good health. Sequenced material: T cells isolated from PBMCs. This chain joins TRBV6-5 and TRBJ1-2; D gene uncertain. In DNA form, the CDR3 reads TGTGCCAGCAGTTACTCGTTAACAGCTAACTATGGCTACACCTTC. This gives the protein CASSYSLTANYGYTF.